A selection of T cell receptor beta chains follows, all from one sample in a study of human T cells and chemical hapten exposure. In TCRdb, the RACE reads were re-called with MiXCR into one record per CDR3 protein. The sample contains 350,000 to 400,000 distinct CDR3 sequences, about 6% of which appear only once. The sample in question was whole blood, obtained in connection with sensitization to the hapten diphenylcyclopropenone (DPC). The receptors were sampled from a woman between 18 and 29 years old with alopecia areata. Some clones in this sample may be carry-over from other donors' samples. CDR3s include the opening cysteine and the closing phenylalanine or tryptophan. The D gene is left open where the match is weak. Clone size is stated in some rows and not others, as once, few, many or a class when expanded.

j_gene: TRBJ2-1
d_gene: .
v_gene: TRBV6-4
abundance: few
CDR3nt: TGTGCCAGCAGTGAAGGGTGGGCCGGACGGGGATCCTACAATGAGCAGTTCTTC
CDR3aa: CASSEGWAGRGSYNEQFF

j_gene: TRBJ2-1
d_gene: TRBD2
v_gene: TRBV5-1
abundance: .
CDR3nt: TGCGCCAGCAGCTTGGCCAACGGGGGGTCGACGTACAATGAGCAGTTCTTC
CDR3aa: CASSLANGGSTYNEQFF

j_gene: TRBJ2-7
d_gene: .
v_gene: TRBV18
abundance: .
CDR3nt: TGTGCCAGCTCACCGGGACTCACGTCCTACGAGCAGTACTTC
CDR3aa: CASSPGLTSYEQYF

j_gene: TRBJ2-1
d_gene: .
v_gene: TRBV7-2
abundance: few
CDR3nt: TGTGCCAGCAGCCCCGACAGAAACTCCTACAATGAGCAGTTCTTC
CDR3aa: CASSPDRNSYNEQFF

j_gene: TRBJ2-5
d_gene: .
v_gene: TRBV19
abundance: many
CDR3nt: TGTGCCAGTAGTATAGCAGACGGGGAGACCCAGTACTTC
CDR3aa: CASSIADGETQYF

j_gene: TRBJ2-3
d_gene: .
v_gene: TRBV9
abundance: .
CDR3nt: TGTGGCCCGCCAGCAGCGGACCAGACCCGCACAGATACGCAGTATTTT
CDR3aa: CGPPAADQTRTDTQYF

j_gene: TRBJ2-7
d_gene: .
v_gene: TRBV6-5
abundance: .
CDR3nt: TGTGCCACTACGAGGCAGTCGGAGCAGTACTTC
CDR3aa: CATTRQSEQYF

j_gene: TRBJ1-2
d_gene: .
v_gene: TRBV11-2
abundance: many
CDR3nt: TGTGCCAGCAGCTTAGCGGGGTCAGGTCGAGGCTACACCTTC
CDR3aa: CASSLAGSGRGYTF

j_gene: TRBJ1-1
d_gene: .
v_gene: TRBV5-1
abundance: many
CDR3nt: TGCGCCAGCAGAAAAAATAATGAAGGGGGAATCGTCACTGAAGCTTTCTTT
CDR3aa: CASRKNNEGGIVTEAFF

j_gene: TRBJ2-1
d_gene: TRBD2
v_gene: TRBV2
abundance: .
CDR3nt: TGTGCCAGCAGGGCAGGACTAGCGGGGGATTACTTC
CDR3aa: CASRAGLAGDYF

j_gene: TRBJ1-3
d_gene: TRBD1
v_gene: TRBV7-3
abundance: many
CDR3nt: TGTGCCAGCAGGGACCCGGGACAGAGCTCTGGAAACACCATATATTTT
CDR3aa: CASRDPGQSSGNTIYF

j_gene: TRBJ2-2
d_gene: .
v_gene: TRBV29-1
abundance: few
CDR3nt: TGCAGCGCCGCGAGGGGCCCGAACACCGGGGAGCTGTTTTTT
CDR3aa: CSAARGPNTGELFF

j_gene: TRBJ2-7
d_gene: .
v_gene: TRBV5-4
abundance: few
CDR3nt: TGTGCCAGCAGCCCCGGGACGGTCTGGCGGGAGCAGTACTTC
CDR3aa: CASSPGTVWREQYF

j_gene: TRBJ1-5
d_gene: TRBD1
v_gene: TRBV2
abundance: few
CDR3nt: TGTGCCAGCAGTGAAGCGGCAGGGGGCGTCGGCAATCAGCCCCAGCATTTT
CDR3aa: CASSEAAGGVGNQPQHF

j_gene: TRBJ1-1
d_gene: TRBD1
v_gene: TRBV12-3/TRBV12-4
abundance: few
CDR3nt: TGTGCCAGCAGTTTAGTCCAGGGGGACACTGAAGCTTTCTTT
CDR3aa: CASSLVQGDTEAFF

j_gene: TRBJ1-3
d_gene: .
v_gene: TRBV4-3
abundance: many
CDR3nt: TGCGCCAGCAGCTCTTTGGGGGGGGAAGGAAACACCATATATTTT
CDR3aa: CASSSLGGEGNTIYF